The 19 T cell receptor beta chains listed next were all sequenced from one sample in a study of CD8 T cells in Susac syndrome. With random hexamers, reverse transcription was performed on roughly 0.5 to 1 ug of RNA. MiXCR was run by TCRdb on the immunoSEQ multiplex PCR reads, yielding one entry per CDR3 protein. The data show over 100,000 distinct CDR3 sequences, with roughly 95% seen just once and roughly 0.099% held by the top ten. Specimen: CD4+ T cells from PBMCs. These receptors all come from a human donor in good health.

V gene TRBV18 combines with J gene TRBJ2-5; 12 nucleotides line up with TRBD2. The ends lost 3 bases at V and 2 bases at J; junction bases unmatched: 1. The CDR3 spans 15 residues. Germline-derived CDR1 and CDR2 are KGHSH and LQKENI. DNA of the CDR3: TGTGCCAGCTCACCGACTAGCGGGAGACAAGAGACCCAGTACTTC. Translating gives CASSPTSGRQETQYF.

CDR3 region: CSVLRIGEQYF. Written as DNA, the CDR3 is TGCAGCGTCCTGCGGATAGGCGAGCAGTACTTC. This chain joins TRBV29-1 and TRBJ2-7; D not resolved. The CDR3 extends over 11 amino acids. V gave up 6 bases and J gave up 6 bases, with 12 bases separating them. Looked up from germline, CDR1 is SQVTM and CDR2 is ANQGSEA.

V and J are TRBV30 and TRBJ1-3; 8 bases are shared with TRBD1. Looked up from germline, CDR1 is GTSNPN and CDR2 is SVGIG (reference sequence). V lost 3 bases and J lost 1; bases outside the gene matches: 5. The CDR3 is 15 residues long. The CDR3 protein is CAWSMGQASGNTIYF. For the CDR3, the DNA is TGTGCCTGGAGCATGGGACAGGCATCTGGAAACACCATATATTTT.

The rearrangement uses TRBV2 and TRBJ1-2; a possible D gene is TRBD1 (5 bases). Deletions cut 6 bases from V and 6 bases from J, with 11 bases between. This CDR3 region has 12 residues. Germline CDR1 is SNHLY and CDR2 is FYNNEI. CDR3 sequence: CASRQVEDGYTF. CDR3 DNA sequence: TGTGCCAGCAGACAGGTCGAGGATGGCTACACCTTC.

As regards this clonotype: Mismatch with germline at one junction end may stem from a read error. V gene TRBV4-2 combines with J gene TRBJ1-1, with 9 bases lining up with TRBD1. The CDR3 has 15 residues. Germline CDR1 and CDR2: LGHNA and YNFKEQ. In DNA form, the CDR3 reads TGTGCCAGCAGCGAAGACAACAGGGGGCGGACTGAAGCTTTCTTT. As protein: CASSEDNRGRTEAFF.

The V and J genes are TRBV29-1 and TRBJ2-7, with 9 bases identical to TRBD1. V lost 6 bases to trimming and J lost 4 bases; unmatched junction nucleotides: 10. CDR3 length: 14 residues. The germline gives CDR1 SQVTM, CDR2 ANQGSEA. For the CDR3, the DNA is TGCAGCGTGGGGGACAGGGCGGTTCGGTACGAGCAGTACTTC. It specifies CSVGDRAVRYEQYF.

This chain uses TRBV29-1 with TRBJ2-7; D call uncertain. Germline CDR1 SQVTM, CDR2 ANQGSEA. This CDR3 region has 10 residues. Trimming pared 4 bases from V and 7 bases from J, leaving 8 bases between. CDR3 in amino acids: CSVGVEEQYF. As DNA, the CDR3 is TGCAGCGTTGGGGTCGAGGAGCAGTACTTC.

The chain has TRBV6-2 or TRBV6-3 and TRBJ2-5, with TRBD2 matching over 7 bases. The CDR3 extends over 16 amino acids. The ends lost 5 bases at V and 5 bases at J; junction bases unmatched: 14. In germline, CDR1 is MNHEY, CDR2 SVGEGT. Written as DNA, the CDR3 is TGTGCCAGCAGTAGGCTAGGGGAGGGCTACCGGGAGACCCAGTACTTC. It is translated as CASSRLGEGYRETQYF.

The chain links TRBV29-1 to TRBJ1-2, with D hard to call. This CDR3 region has 13 residues. Trimming removed 1 base at V and 4 bases at J, with 10 bases between. Per germline, CDR1 SQVTM and CDR2 ANQGSEA. In DNA, the CDR3 is TGCAGCGTTGAAGGGGCACAGCCCTATGGCTACACCTTC. Translating it yields CSVEGAQPYGYTF.

The genes are TRBV5-4 and TRBJ2-2; D is unclear. Germline V gives CDR1 SGHNT, CDR2 YYREEE (reference sequence). Trimming removed 4 bases from V and 4 bases from J, with 8 bases in between. This CDR3 is 13 amino acids long. CDR3 sequence reads: CASSIPITGELFF. For the CDR3, the DNA is TGTGCCAGCAGCATCCCCATCACCGGGGAGCTGTTTTTT.

J is TRBJ2-1 and V is TRBV4-1; D unclear. The CDR3 runs 16 residues. Germline V gives CDR1 MGHRA, CDR2 YSYEKL. Deletions cut 4 bases from V and 4 bases from J, with 17 bases between. CDR3 region: CASSLPLGIGYNEQFF. The CDR3 DNA sequence: TGCGCCAGCAGCCTTCCGTTGGGGATCGGGTACAATGAGCAGTTCTTC.

This chain links TRBV5-1 with TRBJ2-5, with D possibly being TRBD1 (5 bases). The CDR3 has 14 amino acids. The V gene lost 6 bases and the J gene lost 2 bases, with 14 bases spanning the gap. The germline V gene encodes CDR1 SGHRS and CDR2 YFSETQ. DNA of the CDR3: TGCGCCAGCACCTTTACAGGAAGTCAAGAGACCCAGTACTTC. As protein: CASTFTGSQETQYF.

This chain uses TRBV7-2 with TRBJ1-5; D might be TRBD1 (5 bases). V lost 5 bases to trimming and J lost 3 bases, with 11 bases between them. The CDR3 spans 14 residues. CDR1 and CDR2 from the germline V gene are SGHTA and FQGNSA. The CDR3 nucleotides read TGTGCCAGCAGCCCAGACAGTGCCAATCAGCCCCAGCATTTT. This sequence encodes CASSPDSANQPQHF. The entire variable domain, with the rest obtained from reference TRBV7-2 and TRBJ1-5, is as follows: GAGVSQSPSNKVTEKGKDVELRCDPISGHTALYWYRQSLGQGLEFLIYFQGNSAPDKSGLPSDRFSAERTGGSVSTLTIQRTQQEDSAVYLCASSPDSANQPQHFGDGTRLSIL.

The chain is built from TRBV2 and TRBJ1-1, with D maybe TRBD1 (6 bases). The V end was cut by 5 bases, the J end by 8 bases, with 12 bases between. This CDR3 is built from 12 residues. Germline loops: CDR1 SNHLY, CDR2 FYNNEI. The CDR3 reads CASSMDSPEAFF. CDR3 sequence (DNA): TGTGCCAGCAGTATGGACAGCCCCGAAGCTTTCTTT.

The V gene is TRBV12-3 or TRBV12-4, the J gene TRBJ1-2, with unresolved D. The CDR3 sequence is 13 residues long. V was shortened by 2 bases and J by 2 bases, with 6 bases between the two germline ends. In nucleotides, the CDR3 is TGTGCCAGCAGTTTAATGGAGAACTATGGCTACACCTTC. Translating it yields CASSLMENYGYTF.

The V and J genes are TRBV6-2 or TRBV6-3 and TRBJ2-7; 7 positions match TRBD1. The CDR3 consists of 16 residues. Germline V gene lookup returns CDR1 MNHEY and CDR2 SVGEGT. V gave up 2 bases and J gave up 5 bases; unmatched junction bases: 12. The CDR3 nucleotides are TGTGCCAGCAGTTACGGAAGACAGGGTGGCCGGGACGAGCAGTACTTC. This sequence encodes CASSYGRQGGRDEQYF.

J is TRBJ1-5 and V is TRBV6-5, with D perhaps matching TRBD1 (6 bases). Looked up from germline, CDR1 is MNHEY and CDR2 is SVGAGI. The CDR3 totals 14 residues. The germline V and J ends were trimmed by 5 bases and 3 bases, with 11 bases remaining between them. The CDR3 spells CASSEGVPNQPQHF. CDR3 bases: TGTGCCAGCAGTGAGGGGGTACCCAATCAGCCCCAGCATTTT.

The chain links TRBV19 to TRBJ2-5; a weak D match, TRBD2 (5 bases). Between the trimmed V and J ends, which lost 3 bases and 0 bases, there was a span of 11 bases. Germline V CDR1 and CDR2: LNHDA, SQIVND (reference sequence). The CDR3 covers 15 residues. As DNA, the CDR3 is TGTGCCAGTAGTATCTCCCTAGCCAACCAAGAGACCCAGTACTTC. Its protein product is CASSISLANQETQYF. Based on the CDR3 plus reference TRBV19 and TRBJ2-5, the full variable domain is DGGITQSPKYLFRKEGQNVTLSCEQNLNHDAMYWYRQDPGQGLRLIYYSQIVNDFQKGDIAEGYSVSREKKESFPLTVTSAQKNPTAFYLCASSISLANQETQYFGPGTRLLVL.

V and J are TRBV19 and TRBJ2-7, with 8 bases that match TRBD1. The trim removed 8 bases at V and 2 bases at J, leaving 8 bases unmatched. Germline V gene lookup returns CDR1 LNHDA and CDR2 SQIVND (reference sequence). The CDR3 is made up of 14 amino acids. CDR3 region: CASSHPGGPYEQYF. The CDR3 DNA sequence: TGTGCCAGTTCACACCCAGGGGGCCCCTACGAGCAGTACTTC.